This T cell receptor (beta chain) was identified in a study of T cells after yellow fever vaccination. Making TCR cDNA involved 5'RACE template switching, which added UMIs and a universal primer site. TCRdb re-derived calls from the 5' RACE reads in MiXCR, one entry per CDR3 protein. The data hold over 110,000 distinct CDR3 sequences, with about 7.7% observed a single time. Study observations and caveats: A weaker secondary response peaked on day 5, the primary on day 15.

This clonotype came up many times. What it binds is not known. CDR3 size: 16 residues. The germline V and J ends were trimmed by 2 bases and 2 bases, with 15 bases remaining between them. Germline values: CDR1 SGHVS, CDR2 FNYEAQ. The TCR comes from a man aged 30 to 45 who received the YFV17D yellow fever vaccine. The gene calls are TRBV7-6 and TRBJ2-5; maybe TRBD2 (5 bases). The starting material was CD4+ T cells sorted from PBMCs, obtained 5 days after the yellow fever booster vaccination. The CDR3 DNA sequence: TGTGCCAGCAGCTTACGCCGGAGGTTGGGACAAGAGACCCAGTACTTC. Translation gives CASSLRRRLGQETQYF.